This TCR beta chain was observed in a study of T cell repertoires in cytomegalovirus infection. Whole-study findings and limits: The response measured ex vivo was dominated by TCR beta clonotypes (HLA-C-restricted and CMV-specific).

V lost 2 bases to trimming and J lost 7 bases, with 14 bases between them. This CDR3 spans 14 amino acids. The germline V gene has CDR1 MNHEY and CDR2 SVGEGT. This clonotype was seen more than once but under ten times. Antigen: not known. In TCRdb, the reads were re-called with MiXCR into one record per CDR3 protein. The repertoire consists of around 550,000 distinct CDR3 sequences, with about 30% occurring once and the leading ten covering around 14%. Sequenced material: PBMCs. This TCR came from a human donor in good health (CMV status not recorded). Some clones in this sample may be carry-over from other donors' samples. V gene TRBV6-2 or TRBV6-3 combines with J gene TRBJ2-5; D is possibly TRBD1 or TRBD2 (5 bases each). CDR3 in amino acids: CASSYGTPGVTQYF. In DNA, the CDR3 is TGTGCCAGCAGTTACGGGACCCCCGGAGTGACCCAGTACTTC.